This record covers a single T cell receptor beta chain. CDR1 is ENHRY, CDR2 SYGVKD, per germline. After removal of 2 bases from V and 0 bases from J, the junction contained 2 bases not matched to a gene. This CDR3 spans 16 amino acids. This entry belongs to a study of T cell responses to AZD1222 COVID-19 vaccine. Sequencing used immunoSEQ multiplex PCR; TCRdb keeps in-frame clones, though not all of them. The table lists 120,000 or so clones, about 90% of them singletons, with under 7% in the top ten. This TCR came from an adult in good health. The chain employs TRBV10-3 and TRBJ2-5; 11 bases are a match to TRBD2. The sample in question was peripheral blood, obtained on day 0 of AZD1222 vaccination. This chain's CDR3 is CAISEGLAGYQETQYF. CDR3 coding DNA: TGTGCCATCAGTGAGGGACTAGCGGGTTACCAAGAGACCCAGTACTTC.